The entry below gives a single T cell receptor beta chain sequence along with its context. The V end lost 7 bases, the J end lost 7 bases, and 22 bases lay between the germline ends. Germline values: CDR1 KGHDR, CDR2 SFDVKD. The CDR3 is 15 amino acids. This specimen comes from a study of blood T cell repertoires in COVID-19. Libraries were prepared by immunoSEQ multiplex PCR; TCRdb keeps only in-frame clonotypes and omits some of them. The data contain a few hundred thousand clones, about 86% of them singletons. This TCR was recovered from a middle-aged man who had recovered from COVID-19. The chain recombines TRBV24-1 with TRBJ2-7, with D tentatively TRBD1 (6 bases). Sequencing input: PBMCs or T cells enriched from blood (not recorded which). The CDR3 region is CATRGIPRGLREQYF. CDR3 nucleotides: TGTGCCACCAGGGGGATTCCCAGGGGCCTTAGGGAGCAGTACTTC.